The clone carrying this TCR beta chain was counted a single time. The data are from a study of blood T cell repertoires in COVID-19. The CDR3 loop spans 15 amino acids. Trimming cost V 4 bases and J 0 bases, with 10 bases left between them. The germline V gene has CDR1 SGHNT and CDR2 YYREEE (reference sequence). Method: immunoSEQ multiplex PCR; TCRdb's copy keeps in-frame clones and lacks some. The table lists about 210,000 clones, around 89% of them singletons, with about 5% in the top ten. V and J are TRBV5-4 and TRBJ2-2, with D uncertain. The sequence was obtained from a woman aged 40 to 50 with acute or convalescent COVID-19. Sequenced material: peripheral blood. Here the CDR3 DNA reads TGTGCCAGCAGCCTAAATATTCCGAACACCGGGGAGCTGTTTTTT. This encodes CASSLNIPNTGELFF.